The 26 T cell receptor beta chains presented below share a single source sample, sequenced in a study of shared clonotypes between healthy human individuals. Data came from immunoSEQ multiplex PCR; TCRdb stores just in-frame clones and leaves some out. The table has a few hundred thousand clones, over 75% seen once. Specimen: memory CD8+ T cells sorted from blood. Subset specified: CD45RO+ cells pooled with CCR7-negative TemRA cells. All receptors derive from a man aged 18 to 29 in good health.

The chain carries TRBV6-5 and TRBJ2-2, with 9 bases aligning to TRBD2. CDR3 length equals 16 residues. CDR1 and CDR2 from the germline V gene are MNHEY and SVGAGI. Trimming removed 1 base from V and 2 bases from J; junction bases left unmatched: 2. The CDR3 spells CASSYWLAGNTGELFF. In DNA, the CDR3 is TGTGCCAGCAGTTACTGGCTAGCGGGAAACACCGGGGAGCTGTTTTTT.

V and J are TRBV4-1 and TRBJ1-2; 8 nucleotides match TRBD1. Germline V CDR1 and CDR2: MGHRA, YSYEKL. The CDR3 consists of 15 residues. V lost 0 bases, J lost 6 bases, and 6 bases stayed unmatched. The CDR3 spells CASSQDPRTGHGYTF. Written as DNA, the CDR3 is TGCGCCAGCAGCCAAGATCCACGGACAGGGCATGGCTACACCTTC.

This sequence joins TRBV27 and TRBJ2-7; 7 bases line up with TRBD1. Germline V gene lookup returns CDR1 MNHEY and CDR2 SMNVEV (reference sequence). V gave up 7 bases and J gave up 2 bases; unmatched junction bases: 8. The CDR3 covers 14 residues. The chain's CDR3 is CASTKRTGAYEQYF. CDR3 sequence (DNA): TGTGCCAGCACCAAACGGACAGGAGCCTACGAGCAGTACTTC.

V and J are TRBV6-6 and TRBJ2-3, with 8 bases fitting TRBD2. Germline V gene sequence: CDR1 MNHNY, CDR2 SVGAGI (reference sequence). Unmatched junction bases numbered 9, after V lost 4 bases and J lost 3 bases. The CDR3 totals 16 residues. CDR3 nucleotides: TGTGCCAGCAGTTGGCCGGCGGGAGGTGGGACAGATACGCAGTATTTT. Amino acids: CASSWPAGGGTDTQYF.

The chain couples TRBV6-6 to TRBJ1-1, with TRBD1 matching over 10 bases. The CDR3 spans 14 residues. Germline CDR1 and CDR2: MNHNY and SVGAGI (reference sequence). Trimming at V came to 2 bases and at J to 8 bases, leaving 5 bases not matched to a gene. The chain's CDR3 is CASSYPGGQGEAFF. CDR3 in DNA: TGTGCCAGCAGTTACCCCGGGGGACAGGGGGAAGCTTTCTTT.

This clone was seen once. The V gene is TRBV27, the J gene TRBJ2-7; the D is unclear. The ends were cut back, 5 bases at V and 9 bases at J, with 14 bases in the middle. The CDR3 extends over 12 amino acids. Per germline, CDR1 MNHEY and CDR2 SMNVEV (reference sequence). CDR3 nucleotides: TGTGCCAGCAGTCCTCTTGGAATGGGGCAGTACTTC. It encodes CASSPLGMGQYF.

The CDR3 DNA reads as TGTGCCAGCGGCTCGGGCCAAGAGACCCAGTACTTC. Residues: CASGSGQETQYF. The chain has TRBV13 and TRBJ2-5, with D uncertain. CDR3 size: 12 residues. Germline loops: CDR1 PRHDT, CDR2 FYEKMQ (reference sequence). Trimming cost V 8 bases and J 1 base, with 8 bases left between them.

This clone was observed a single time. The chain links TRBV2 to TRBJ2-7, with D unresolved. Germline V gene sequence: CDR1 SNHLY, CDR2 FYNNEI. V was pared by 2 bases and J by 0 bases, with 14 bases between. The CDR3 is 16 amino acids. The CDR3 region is CASSEFYLLRSYEQYF. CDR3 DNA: TGTGCCAGCAGTGAATTCTACCTACTCCGCTCCTACGAGCAGTACTTC.

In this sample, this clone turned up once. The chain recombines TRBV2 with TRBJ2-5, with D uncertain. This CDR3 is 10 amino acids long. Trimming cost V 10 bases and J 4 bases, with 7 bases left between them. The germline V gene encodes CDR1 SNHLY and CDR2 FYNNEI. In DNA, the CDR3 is TGTGCCACCGGTGGAGAGACCCAGTACTTC. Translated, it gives CATGGETQYF.

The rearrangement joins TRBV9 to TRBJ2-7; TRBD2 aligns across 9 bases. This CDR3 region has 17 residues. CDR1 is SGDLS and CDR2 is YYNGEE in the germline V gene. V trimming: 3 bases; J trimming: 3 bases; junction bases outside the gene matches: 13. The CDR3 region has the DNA TGTGCCAGCAGCGGTGGCAACGTAGCGGGGGACGTCTACGAGCAGTACTTC. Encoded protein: CASSGGNVAGDVYEQYF.

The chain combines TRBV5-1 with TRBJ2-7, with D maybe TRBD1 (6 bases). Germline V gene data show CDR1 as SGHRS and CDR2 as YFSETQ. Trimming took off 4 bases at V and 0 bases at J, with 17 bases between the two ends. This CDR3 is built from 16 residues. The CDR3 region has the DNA TGCGCCAGCAGCGTGGCCGGGACAAGGAGCTCCTACGAGCAGTACTTC. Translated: CASSVAGTRSSYEQYF.

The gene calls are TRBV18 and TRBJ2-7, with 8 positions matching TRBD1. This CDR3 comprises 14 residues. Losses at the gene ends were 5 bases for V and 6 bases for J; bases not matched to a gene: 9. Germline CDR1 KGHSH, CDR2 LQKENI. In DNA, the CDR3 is TGTGCCAGCTCAAGAGACAGGGGATATTTCGAGCAGTACTTC. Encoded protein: CASSRDRGYFEQYF.

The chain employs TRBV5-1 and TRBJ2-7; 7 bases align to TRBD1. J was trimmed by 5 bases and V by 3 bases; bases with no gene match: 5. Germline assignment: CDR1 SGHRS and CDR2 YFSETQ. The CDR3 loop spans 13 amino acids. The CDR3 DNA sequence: TGCGCCAGCAGCTCCGGACAGGCGGACGAGCAGTACTTC. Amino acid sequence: CASSSGQADEQYF.

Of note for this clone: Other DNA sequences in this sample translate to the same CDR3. CDR3 region: CASSQGSEQYF. For the CDR3, the DNA is TGCGCCAGCAGCCAAGGGTCCGAGCAGTACTTC. The chain recombines TRBV4-1 with TRBJ2-7; D gene uncertain. Per the germline V gene, CDR1 is MGHRA and CDR2 is YSYEKL. This CDR3 has 11 amino acids. Trimming took 1 base from V and 6 from J, leaving 4 bases between them.

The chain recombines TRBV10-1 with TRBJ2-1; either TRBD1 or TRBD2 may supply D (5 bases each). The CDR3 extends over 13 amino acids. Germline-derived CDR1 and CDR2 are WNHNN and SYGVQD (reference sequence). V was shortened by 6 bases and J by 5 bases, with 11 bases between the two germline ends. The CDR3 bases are TGCGCCAGCAGAGGGACGATGAACAATGAGCAGTTCTTC. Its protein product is CASRGTMNNEQFF.

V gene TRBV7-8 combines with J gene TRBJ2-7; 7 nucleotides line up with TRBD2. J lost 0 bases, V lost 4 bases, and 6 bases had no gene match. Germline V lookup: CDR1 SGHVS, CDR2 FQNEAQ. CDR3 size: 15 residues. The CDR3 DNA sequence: TGTGCCAGCAGCTACGGGAAGCGGGGCTCCTACGAGCAGTACTTC. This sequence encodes CASSYGKRGSYEQYF.

CDR3 residues: CASSWSGSSGELFF. The CDR3 nucleotides are TGTGCCAGCAGCTGGAGCGGGAGTTCCGGGGAGCTGTTTTTT. V gene TRBV5-4 combines with J gene TRBJ2-2, with TRBD2 matching over 8 bases. CDR3 length: 14 residues. Germline CDR1 SGHNT, CDR2 YYREEE (reference sequence). With V trimmed by 3 bases and J by 6 bases, 4 bases remained unmatched.

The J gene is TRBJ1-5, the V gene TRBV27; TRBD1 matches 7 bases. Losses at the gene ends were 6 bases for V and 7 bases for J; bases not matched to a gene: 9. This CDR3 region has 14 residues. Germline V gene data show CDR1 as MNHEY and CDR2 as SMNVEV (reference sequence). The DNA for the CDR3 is TGTGCCAGCAGACCGACAGGGACGGTACAGCCCCAGCATTTT. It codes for CASRPTGTVQPQHF.

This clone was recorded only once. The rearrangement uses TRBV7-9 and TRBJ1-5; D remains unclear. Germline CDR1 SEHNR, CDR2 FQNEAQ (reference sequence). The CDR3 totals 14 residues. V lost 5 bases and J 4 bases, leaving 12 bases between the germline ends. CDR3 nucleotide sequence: TGTGCCAGCAGCCCCGAGGCCGGGAATCAGCCCCAGCATTTT. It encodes CASSPEAGNQPQHF.

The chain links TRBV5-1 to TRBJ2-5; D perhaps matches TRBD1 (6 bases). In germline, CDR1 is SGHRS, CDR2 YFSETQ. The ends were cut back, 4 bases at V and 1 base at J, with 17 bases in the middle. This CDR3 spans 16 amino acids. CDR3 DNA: TGCGCCAGCAGCCTACAGGGTTATCCTTCCCAAGAGACCCAGTACTTC. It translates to CASSLQGYPSQETQYF.

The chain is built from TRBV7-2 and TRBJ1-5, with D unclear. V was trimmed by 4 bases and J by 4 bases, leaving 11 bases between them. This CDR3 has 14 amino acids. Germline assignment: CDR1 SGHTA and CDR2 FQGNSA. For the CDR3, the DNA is TGTGCCAGCAGCTACGCAGGAATGAATCAGCCCCAGCATTTT. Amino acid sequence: CASSYAGMNQPQHF.

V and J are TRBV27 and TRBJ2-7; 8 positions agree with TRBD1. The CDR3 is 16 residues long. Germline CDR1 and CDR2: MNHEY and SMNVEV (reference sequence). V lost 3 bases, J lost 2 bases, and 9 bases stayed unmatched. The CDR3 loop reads CASSFTGTGITYEQYF. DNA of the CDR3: TGTGCCAGCAGTTTTACCGGGACAGGTATCACCTACGAGCAGTACTTC.

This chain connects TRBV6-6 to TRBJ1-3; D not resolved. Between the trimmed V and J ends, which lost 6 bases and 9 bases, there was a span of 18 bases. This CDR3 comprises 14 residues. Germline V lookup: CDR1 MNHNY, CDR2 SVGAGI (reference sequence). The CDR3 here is CASSPPASFTTIYF. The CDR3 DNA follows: TGTGCCAGCAGCCCTCCCGCCTCCTTTACCACCATATATTTT.

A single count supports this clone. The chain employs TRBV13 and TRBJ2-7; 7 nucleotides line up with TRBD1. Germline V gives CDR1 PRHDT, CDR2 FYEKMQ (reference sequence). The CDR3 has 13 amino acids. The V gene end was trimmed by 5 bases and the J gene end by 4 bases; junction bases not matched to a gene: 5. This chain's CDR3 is CASSMGQPYEQYF. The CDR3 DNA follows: TGTGCCAGCAGCATGGGACAGCCTTACGAGCAGTACTTC.

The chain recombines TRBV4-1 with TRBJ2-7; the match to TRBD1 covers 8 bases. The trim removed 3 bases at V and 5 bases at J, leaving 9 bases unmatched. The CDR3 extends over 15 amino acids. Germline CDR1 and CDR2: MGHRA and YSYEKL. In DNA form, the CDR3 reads TGCGCCAGCAGCCACCCTGGACAGGGTACCCACGAGCAGTACTTC. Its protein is CASSHPGQGTHEQYF.

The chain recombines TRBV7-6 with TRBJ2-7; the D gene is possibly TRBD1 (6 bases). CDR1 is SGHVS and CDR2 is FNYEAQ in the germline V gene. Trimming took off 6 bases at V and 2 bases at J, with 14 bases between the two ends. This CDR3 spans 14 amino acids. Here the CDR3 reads CASSPPGQPYEQYF. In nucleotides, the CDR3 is TGTGCCAGCAGTCCGCCGGGACAACCCTACGAGCAGTACTTC.